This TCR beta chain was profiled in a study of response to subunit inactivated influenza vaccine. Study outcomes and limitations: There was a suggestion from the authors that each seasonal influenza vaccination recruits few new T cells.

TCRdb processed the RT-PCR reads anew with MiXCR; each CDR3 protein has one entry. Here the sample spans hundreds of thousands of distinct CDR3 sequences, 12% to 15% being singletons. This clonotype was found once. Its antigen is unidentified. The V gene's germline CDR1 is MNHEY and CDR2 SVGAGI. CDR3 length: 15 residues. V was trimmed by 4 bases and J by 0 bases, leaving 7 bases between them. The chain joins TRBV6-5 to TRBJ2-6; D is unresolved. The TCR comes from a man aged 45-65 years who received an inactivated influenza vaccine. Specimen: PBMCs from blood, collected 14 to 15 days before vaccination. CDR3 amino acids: CASSSPHSGANVLTF. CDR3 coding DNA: TGTGCCAGCAGTTCCCCCCACTCTGGGGCCAACGTCCTGACTTTC.